This T cell receptor beta chain was captured by sequencing in a study of regulatory T cells in long-lasting Graves disease (dated by TCRdb to the early 2020s). With respect to the entire study: Persistent Graves' disease was defined as antithyroid drug treatment for over 5 years with persistently positive TSH receptor autoantibodies. A total of about 35 samples underwent TCR sequencing, from roughly 13 patients with persistent Graves' disease and some 20 patients with newly diagnosed Graves' disease. The study took place in China and was registered as a clinical trial. Persistent Graves' disease patients were compared with newly diagnosed Graves' disease patients by peripheral blood TCR sequencing and RNA sequencing. In the clinical cohort, patients with persistent Graves' disease had used antithyroid drugs for an average of approximately eleven years. Paper-wide results and their limitations: Persistent patients shared more public clonotypes among themselves (2,741) than newly diagnosed patients did (approximately 970). Sequencing and analysis were restricted to the TCR beta chain. Lower TCR Shannon entropy and fewer highly expanded clones were observed in persistent Graves' disease patients than in newly diagnosed patients, which suggested clonal expansion. Peripheral blood alone was examined, since thyroid tissue, which constituted the primary lesion, could not be accessed. TRBV28, TRBJ1-2 and TRBJ2-5 were preferentially used in persistent disease, while TRBV20-1 and TRBJ2-1 were favored in newly diagnosed disease. The authors acknowledged the small sample size as a limitation that may reduce accuracy.

Library construction relied on multiplex PCR. These reads were obtained on an Illumina HiSeq 4000. iRepertoire HTBI primers and Arm-PCR amplification of CDR3 regions were used to construct TCR beta libraries. Before sequencing, the PCR products underwent gel purification. In the source study's methods: A total of 62 TRBV and more than twelve TRBJ segments were identified across samples and were used for gene usage analysis of CDR3 amino acid clonotypes. COPE and FqMerger were used to merge filtered high-quality paired reads into contigs. BLAST was used to align contigs to IMGT TRBV, TRBD and TRBJ reference genes, with CDR3 defined following IMGT. Any clonotype with a frequency above 0.1% was classified as a highly expanded clone. Repertoire diversity was measured by Shannon entropy, and V-J evenness by the Gini coefficient. Public clonotypes were defined as clonotypes shared by more than one individual. TCRdb itself trimmed the public reads at Q25 with fastp, ran MiXCR and retained productive beta chains. Each entry merges the rows of one CDR3 protein and shows their most common DNA and genes. These V and J calls are TCRdb output, not the study's own analysis. The sample contains some 440,000 distinct CDR3 sequences, less than 25% of them found a single time. Under 9% of the sample is taken by the ten largest.

Many counts were recorded for this clonotype. Its antigen is still unknown. The input lacks base qualities; no much larger clone sits a single base away. The CDR3 sequence holds 14 residues, the cysteine and phenylalanine included. Only CDR3 DNA remains: 42 bases, in frame from the first base. Trimming at the junction amounts to 3 bases on V and 3 bases on J, and the germline ends lie 13 bases apart. Sequences SGDLS (CDR1) and YYNGEE (CDR2) are obtained from the germline V gene. The time point label, as the study defines it: persistent/refractory GD, antithyroid drugs over 5 years with positive TRAb. For both TCR sequencing and RNA sequencing, RNA was extracted from PBMCs using TRIzol. The diagnosis of Graves' disease followed American Thyroid Association guidelines. Recruitment of patients was carried out at an endocrinology department in Xi'an, China. Each patient gave approximately 10 milliliters of peripheral blood, collected in an EDTA anticoagulant tube. PBMCs were isolated by Ficoll Paque Plus density gradient separation without further T cell sorting. An Agilent 2100 Bioanalyzer and agarose gel were used to check RNA quality, while a NanoDrop 2000 measured RNA concentration.

Recombination joined TRBV9 with TRBJ2-7; TRBD1 might be the D gene, on 6 matching bases. The sequence was obtained from a female donor with Graves disease. The sample was peripheral blood mononuclear cells (PBMCs), taken when the disease was refractory, from a patient treated with antithyroid drugs. The CDR3 region: CASSADRRNYEQYF. The nucleotide sequence is given as TGTGCCAGCAGCGCCGACAGGCGAAACTACGAGCAGTACTTC.